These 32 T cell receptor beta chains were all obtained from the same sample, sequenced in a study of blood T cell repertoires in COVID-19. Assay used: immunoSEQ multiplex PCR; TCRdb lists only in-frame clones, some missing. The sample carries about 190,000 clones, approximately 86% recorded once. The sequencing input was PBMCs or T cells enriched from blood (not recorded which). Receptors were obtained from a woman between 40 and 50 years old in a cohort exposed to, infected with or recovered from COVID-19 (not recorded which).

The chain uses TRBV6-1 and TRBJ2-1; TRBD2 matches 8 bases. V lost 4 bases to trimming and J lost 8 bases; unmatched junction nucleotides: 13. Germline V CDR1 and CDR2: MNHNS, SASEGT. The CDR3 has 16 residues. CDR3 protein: CASSATTSGAGYEQFF. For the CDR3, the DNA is TGTGCCAGCAGTGCCACAACTAGCGGCGCCGGGTATGAGCAGTTCTTC.

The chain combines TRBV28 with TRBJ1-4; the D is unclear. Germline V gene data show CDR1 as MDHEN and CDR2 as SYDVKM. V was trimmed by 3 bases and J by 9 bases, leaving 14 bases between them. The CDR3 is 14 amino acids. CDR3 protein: CASSFRRREKKLFF. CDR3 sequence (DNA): TGTGCCAGCAGTTTCCGGAGAAGGGAGAAAAAACTGTTTTTT.

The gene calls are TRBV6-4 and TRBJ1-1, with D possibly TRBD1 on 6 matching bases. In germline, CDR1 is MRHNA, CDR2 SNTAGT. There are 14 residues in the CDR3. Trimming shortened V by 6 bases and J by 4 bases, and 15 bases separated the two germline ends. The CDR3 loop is CASREQGSGTEAFF. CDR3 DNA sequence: TGTGCCAGCAGAGAACAGGGTTCGGGCACTGAAGCTTTCTTT.

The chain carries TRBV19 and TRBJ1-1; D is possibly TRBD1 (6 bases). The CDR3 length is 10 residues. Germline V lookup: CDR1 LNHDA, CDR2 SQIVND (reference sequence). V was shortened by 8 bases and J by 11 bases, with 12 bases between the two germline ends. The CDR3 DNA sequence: TGTGCCAGTTTCCTGACAGGTGCTTTCTTT. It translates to CASFLTGAFF.

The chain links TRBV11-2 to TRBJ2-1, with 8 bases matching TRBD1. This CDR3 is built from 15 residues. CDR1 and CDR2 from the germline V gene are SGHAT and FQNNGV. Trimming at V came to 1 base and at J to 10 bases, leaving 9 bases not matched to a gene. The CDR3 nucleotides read TGTGCCAGCAGCTTAGGAGGCCAGGGGGCAGGGGAGCAGTTCTTC. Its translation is CASSLGGQGAGEQFF.

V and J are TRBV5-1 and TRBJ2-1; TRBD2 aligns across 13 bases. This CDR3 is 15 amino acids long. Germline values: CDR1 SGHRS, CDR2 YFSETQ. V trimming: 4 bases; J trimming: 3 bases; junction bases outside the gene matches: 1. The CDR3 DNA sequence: TGCGCCAGCAGCCGGACTAGCGGGGGCTACAATGAGCAGTTCTTC. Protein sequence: CASSRTSGGYNEQFF.

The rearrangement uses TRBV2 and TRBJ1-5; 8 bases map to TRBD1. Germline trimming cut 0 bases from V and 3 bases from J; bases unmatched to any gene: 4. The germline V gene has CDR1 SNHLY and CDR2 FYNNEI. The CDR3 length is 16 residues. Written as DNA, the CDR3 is TGTGCCAGCAGTGAAGCGGACAGGGAGGCCAATCAGCCCCAGCATTTT. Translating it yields CASSEADREANQPQHF.

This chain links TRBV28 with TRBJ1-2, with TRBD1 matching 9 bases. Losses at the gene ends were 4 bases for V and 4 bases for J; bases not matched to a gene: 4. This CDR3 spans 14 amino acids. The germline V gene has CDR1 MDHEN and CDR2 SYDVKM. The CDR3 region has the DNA TGTGCCAGCAGTTACAGGGGGCTTGGCTATGGCTACACCTTC. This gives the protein CASSYRGLGYGYTF.

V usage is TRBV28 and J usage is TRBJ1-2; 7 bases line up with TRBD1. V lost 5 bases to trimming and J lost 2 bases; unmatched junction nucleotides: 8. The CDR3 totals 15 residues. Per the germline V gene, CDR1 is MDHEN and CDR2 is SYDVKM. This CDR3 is CASSLTGNRNYGYTF. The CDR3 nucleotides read TGTGCCAGCAGTCTGACAGGGAACCGAAACTATGGCTACACCTTC.

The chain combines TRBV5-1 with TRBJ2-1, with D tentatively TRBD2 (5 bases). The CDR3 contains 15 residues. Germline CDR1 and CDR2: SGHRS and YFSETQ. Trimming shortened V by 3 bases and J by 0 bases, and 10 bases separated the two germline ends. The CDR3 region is CASSSKRSSYNEQFF. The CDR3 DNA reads TGCGCCAGCAGCTCAAAGCGGTCCTCCTACAATGAGCAGTTCTTC.

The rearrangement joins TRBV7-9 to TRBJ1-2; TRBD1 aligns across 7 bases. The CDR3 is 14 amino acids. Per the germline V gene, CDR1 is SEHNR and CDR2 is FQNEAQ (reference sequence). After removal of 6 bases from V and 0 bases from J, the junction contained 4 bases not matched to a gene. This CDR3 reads CASRRDSANYGYTF. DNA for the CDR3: TGTGCCAGCAGACGGGACAGCGCTAACTATGGCTACACCTTC.

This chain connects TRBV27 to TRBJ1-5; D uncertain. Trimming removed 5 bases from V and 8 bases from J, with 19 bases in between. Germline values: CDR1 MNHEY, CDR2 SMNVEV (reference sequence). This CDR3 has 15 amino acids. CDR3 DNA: TGTGCCAGCAGTGAATACCGGGAGAAGAGGGAGCCCCAGCATTTT. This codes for CASSEYREKREPQHF.

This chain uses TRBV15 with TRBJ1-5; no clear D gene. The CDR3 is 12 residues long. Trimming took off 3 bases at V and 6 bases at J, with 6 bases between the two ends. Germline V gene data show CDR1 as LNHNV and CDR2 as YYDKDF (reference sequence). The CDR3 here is CATSRPGQPQHF. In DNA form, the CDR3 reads TGTGCCACCAGCAGGCCCGGTCAGCCCCAGCATTTT.

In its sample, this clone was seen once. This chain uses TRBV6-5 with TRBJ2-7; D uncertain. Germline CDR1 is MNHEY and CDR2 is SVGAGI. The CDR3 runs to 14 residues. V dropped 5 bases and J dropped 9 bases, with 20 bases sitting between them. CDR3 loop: CASSNQMTYERQYF. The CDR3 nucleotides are TGTGCCAGCAGTAATCAAATGACCTACGAGCGGCAGTACTTC.

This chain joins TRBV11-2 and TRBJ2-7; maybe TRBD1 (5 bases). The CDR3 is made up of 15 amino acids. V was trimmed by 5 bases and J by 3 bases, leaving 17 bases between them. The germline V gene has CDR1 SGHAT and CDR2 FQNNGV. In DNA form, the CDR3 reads TGTGCCAGCAGCCAGAAGGCAGGGTCCATCTACGAGCAGTACTTC. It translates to CASSQKAGSIYEQYF.

The CDR3 here is CARGLGTEAFF. The CDR3 DNA reads as TGCGCCAGGGGACTCGGCACTGAAGCTTTCTTT. The chain has TRBV5-1 and TRBJ1-1, with a possible D match to TRBD1 (5 bases). Germline V gene sequence: CDR1 SGHRS, CDR2 YFSETQ. The CDR3 is 11 amino acids. Trimming stripped 8 bases from V and 4 bases from J, with 9 bases between.

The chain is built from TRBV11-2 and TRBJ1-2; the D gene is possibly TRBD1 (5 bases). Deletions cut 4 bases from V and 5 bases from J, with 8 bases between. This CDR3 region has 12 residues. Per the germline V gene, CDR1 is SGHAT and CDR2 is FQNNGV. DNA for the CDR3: TGTGCCAGCAGCTCGACAGTTTATGGCTACACCTTC. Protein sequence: CASSSTVYGYTF.

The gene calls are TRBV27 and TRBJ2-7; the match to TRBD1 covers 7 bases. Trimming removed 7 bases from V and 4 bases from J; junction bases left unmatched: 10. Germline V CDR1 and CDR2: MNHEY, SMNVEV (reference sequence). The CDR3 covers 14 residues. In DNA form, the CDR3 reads TGTGCCAGCAATCAAGCCGGGACAGCATACGAGCAGTACTTC. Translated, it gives CASNQAGTAYEQYF.

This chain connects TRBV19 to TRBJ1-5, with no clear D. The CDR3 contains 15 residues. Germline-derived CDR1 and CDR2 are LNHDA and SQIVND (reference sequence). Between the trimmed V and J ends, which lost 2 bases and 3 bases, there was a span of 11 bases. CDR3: CASSISSGFNQPQHF. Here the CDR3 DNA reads TGTGCCAGTAGTATAAGTTCGGGGTTCAATCAGCCCCAGCATTTT.

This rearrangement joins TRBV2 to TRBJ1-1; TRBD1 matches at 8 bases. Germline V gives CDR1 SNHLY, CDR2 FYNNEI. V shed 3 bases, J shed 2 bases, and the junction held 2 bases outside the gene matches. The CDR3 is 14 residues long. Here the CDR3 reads CASSDAGGNTEAFF. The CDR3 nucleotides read TGTGCCAGCAGTGATGCAGGGGGCAACACTGAAGCTTTCTTT.

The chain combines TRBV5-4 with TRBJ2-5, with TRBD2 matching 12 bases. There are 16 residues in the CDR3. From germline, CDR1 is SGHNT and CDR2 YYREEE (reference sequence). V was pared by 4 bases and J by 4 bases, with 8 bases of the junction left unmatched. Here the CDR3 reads CASSTGLAGGGETQYF. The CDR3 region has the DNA TGTGCCAGCAGCACGGGACTAGCGGGTGGGGGAGAGACCCAGTACTTC.

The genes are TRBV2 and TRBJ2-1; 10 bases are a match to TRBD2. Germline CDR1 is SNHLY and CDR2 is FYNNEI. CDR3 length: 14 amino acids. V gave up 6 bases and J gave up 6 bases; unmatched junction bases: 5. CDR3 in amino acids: CASRIAGGLNEQFF. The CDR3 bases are TGTGCCAGCAGAATAGCGGGGGGTCTCAATGAGCAGTTCTTC.

Here the CDR3 reads CAWRSWTGGGIQYF. The CDR3 DNA follows: TGTGCCTGGAGATCTTGGACAGGGGGGGGCATTCAGTACTTC. This chain links TRBV30 with TRBJ2-4; 10 bases are a match to TRBD1. Trimming at V came to 3 bases and at J to 9 bases, leaving 8 bases not matched to a gene. Germline lookup yields CDR1 GTSNPN and CDR2 SVGIG (reference sequence). There are 14 residues in the CDR3. Filled out from reference TRBV30 and TRBJ2-4, the complete variable domain reads SQTIHQWPATLVQPVGSPLSLECTVEGTSNPNLYWYRQAAGRGLQLLFYSVGIGQISSEVPQNLSASRPQDRQFILSSKKLLLSDSGFYLCAWRSWTGGGIQYFGAGTRLSVL.

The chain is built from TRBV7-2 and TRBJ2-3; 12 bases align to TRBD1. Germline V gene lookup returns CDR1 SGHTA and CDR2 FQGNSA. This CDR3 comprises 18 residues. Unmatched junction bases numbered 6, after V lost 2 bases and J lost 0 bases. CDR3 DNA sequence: TGTGCCAGCAGCTTAACGGGACAGGGGGCGGTAAGCACAGATACGCAGTATTTT. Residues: CASSLTGQGAVSTDTQYF.

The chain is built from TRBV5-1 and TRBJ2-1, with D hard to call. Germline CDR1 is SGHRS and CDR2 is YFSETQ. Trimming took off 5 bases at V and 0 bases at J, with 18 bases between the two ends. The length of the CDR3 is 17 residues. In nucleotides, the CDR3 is TGCGCCAGCAGTTTGTTTCCGACTCTTAGCTCCTACAATGAGCAGTTCTTC. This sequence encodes CASSLFPTLSSYNEQFF.

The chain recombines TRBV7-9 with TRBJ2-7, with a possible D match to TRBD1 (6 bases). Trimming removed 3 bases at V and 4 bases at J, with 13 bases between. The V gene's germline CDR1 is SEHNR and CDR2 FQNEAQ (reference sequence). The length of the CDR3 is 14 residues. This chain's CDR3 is CASSFAGVGYEQYF. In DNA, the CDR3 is TGTGCCAGCAGCTTCGCAGGGGTAGGGTACGAGCAGTACTTC.

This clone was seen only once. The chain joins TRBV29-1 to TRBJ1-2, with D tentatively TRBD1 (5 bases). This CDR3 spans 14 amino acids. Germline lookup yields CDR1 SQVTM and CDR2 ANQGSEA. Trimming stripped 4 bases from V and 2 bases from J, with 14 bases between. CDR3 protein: CSVVTDSLNYGYTF. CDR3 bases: TGCAGCGTTGTAACCGACAGCTTAAACTATGGCTACACCTTC.

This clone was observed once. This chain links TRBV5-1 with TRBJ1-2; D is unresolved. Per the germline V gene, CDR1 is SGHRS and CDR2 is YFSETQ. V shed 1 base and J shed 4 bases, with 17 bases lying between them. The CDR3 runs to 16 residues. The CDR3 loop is CASSLTQQRDGYGYTF. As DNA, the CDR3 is TGCGCCAGCAGCTTGACCCAGCAGCGGGATGGCTATGGCTACACCTTC.

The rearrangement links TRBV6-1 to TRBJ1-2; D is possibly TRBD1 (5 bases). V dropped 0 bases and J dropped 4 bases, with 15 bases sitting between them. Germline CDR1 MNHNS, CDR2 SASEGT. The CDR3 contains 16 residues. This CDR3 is CASSEARGGVVYGYTF. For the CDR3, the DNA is TGTGCCAGCAGTGAAGCGAGGGGAGGGGTTGTCTATGGCTACACCTTC.

This CDR3 is CASSVGDRLNQPQHF. Here the CDR3 DNA reads TGTGCCAGCAGCGTGGGGGACAGGCTAAATCAGCCCCAGCATTTT. The chain carries TRBV9 and TRBJ1-5; 8 nucleotides agree with TRBD1. Germline CDR1 is SGDLS and CDR2 is YYNGEE. This CDR3 is 15 amino acids long. J gave up 4 bases and V 2 bases, and 5 bases lay outside the gene matches. Full variable domain (rest looked up from reference TRBV9 and TRBJ1-5): DSGVTQTPKHLITATGQRVTLRCSPRSGDLSVYWYQQSLDQGLQFLIQYYNGEERAKGNILERFSAQQFPDLHSELNLSSLELGDSALYFCASSVGDRLNQPQHFGDGTRLSIL.

The chain's CDR3 is CASSETENTEAFF. The CDR3 region has the DNA TGTGCCAGCAGTGAAACTGAGAACACTGAAGCTTTCTTT. The genes are TRBV25-1 and TRBJ1-1; D not resolved. The germline V and J ends were trimmed by 2 bases and 1 base, with 5 bases remaining between them. Germline-derived CDR1 and CDR2 are MGHDK and SYGVNS. The CDR3 has 13 amino acids.

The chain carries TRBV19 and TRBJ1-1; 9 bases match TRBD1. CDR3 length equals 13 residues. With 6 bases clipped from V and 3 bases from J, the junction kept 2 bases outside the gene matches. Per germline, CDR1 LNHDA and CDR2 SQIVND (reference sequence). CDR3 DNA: TGTGCCAGTAGCCGGACAGGGGACACTGAAGCTTTCTTT. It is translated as CASSRTGDTEAFF.